Listed below are T cell receptor beta chains from one sample, sequenced in a study of regulatory T cells in long-lasting Graves disease. Via MiXCR, TCRdb re-called the multiplex PCR reads, giving one row per CDR3 protein. The data contain 200,000 to 250,000 distinct CDR3 sequences, roughly 20% of them seen just once; the ten biggest clones take up 12%. This same sample was also part of a study on T cells in Graves' hyperthyroidism and ophthalmopathy.

The sequenced sample was peripheral blood mononuclear cells (PBMCs), obtained at new diagnosis, from a patient treated with antithyroid drugs. These TCRs come from a woman aged 30 to 39 with Graves disease. Each CDR3 is given with its conserved first and last residue. Fields, in order: clone size, V gene, J gene, D gene, CDR3 DNA, CDR3 protein. D genes are given only for firm matches. Clone size is stated in some rows and not others, as once, few, many or a class when expanded.

size: many
V: TRBV28
J: TRBJ2-7
D: -
DNA: TGTGCCAGCACCCCCCTCCGAGGGCCCTACGAGCAGTACTTC
CDR3: CASTPLRGPYEQYF

size: -
V: TRBV6-1
J: TRBJ2-1
D: TRBD2
DNA: TGTGCCAGCATCCCCACTAGCGGGAGGGAGCAGTTCTTC
CDR3: CASIPTSGREQFF

size: many
V: TRBV28
J: TRBJ1-1
D: -
DNA: TGTGCCAGCAGCTCCGGACAGCCCAACACTGAAGCTTTCTTT
CDR3: CASSSGQPNTEAFF

size: many
V: TRBV28
J: TRBJ2-1
D: TRBD1
DNA: TGTGCCAGCAGCCTACTACAGGGGAGTGAGCAGTTCTTC
CDR3: CASSLLQGSEQFF

size: many
V: TRBV28
J: TRBJ2-1
D: -
DNA: TGTGCCAGCAGTTTAGCGGCAGGGGGGAATGAGCAGTTCTTC
CDR3: CASSLAAGGNEQFF

size: many
V: TRBV27
J: TRBJ1-5
D: TRBD1
DNA: TGTGCCAGCTCTCGGACAGGGCCTTCCCAGCCCCAGCATTTT
CDR3: CASSRTGPSQPQHF

size: -
V: TRBV6-1
J: TRBJ1-5
D: -
DNA: TGTGCCAGCAGTGAAGCAGGGTACAGACATCAGCCCCAGCATTTT
CDR3: CASSEAGYRHQPQHF

size: few
V: TRBV5-4
J: TRBJ2-1
D: -
DNA: TGTGCCAGCAGCTTGGGGGGCCCTGGGGATGAGCAGTTCTTC
CDR3: CASSLGGPGDEQFF

size: many
V: TRBV30
J: TRBJ2-3
D: -
DNA: TGTGCCTGGTTTGGCGGGGTTACGCAGTATTTT
CDR3: CAWFGGVTQYF

size: many
V: TRBV19
J: TRBJ1-5
D: -
DNA: TGTGCCAGTACCCCCGGTGACAGTAGAGGCCATCAGCCCCAGCATTTT
CDR3: CASTPGDSRGHQPQHF

size: -
V: TRBV7-9
J: TRBJ2-1
D: TRBD1
DNA: TGTGCCAGCAGCCCCGGACTGAAGGACAGGCGTCGTAGGACCTACAATGAGCAGTTCTTC
CDR3: CASSPGLKDRRRRTYNEQFF

size: -
V: TRBV20-1
J: TRBJ1-5
D: -
DNA: TGCAGTGCTAGAGAAGGGCGGGCCGTGCATTTT
CDR3: CSAREGRAVHF

size: many
V: TRBV7-9
J: TRBJ1-5
D: -
DNA: TGTGCCAGCAGCTTAGGGGCGGGGTTCCAGCCCCAGCATTTT
CDR3: CASSLGAGFQPQHF

size: many
V: TRBV12-3/TRBV12-4
J: TRBJ2-6
D: -
DNA: TGTGCCAGCAGTTTATGGGGCGGGCGCTCTGGGGCCAACGTCCTGACTTTC
CDR3: CASSLWGGRSGANVLTF

size: many
V: TRBV20-1
J: TRBJ2-3
D: -
DNA: TGCAGTGCAAAAGGCACATACGCGGGTAACACAGATACGCAGTATTTT
CDR3: CSAKGTYAGNTDTQYF

size: many
V: TRBV5-1
J: TRBJ1-1
D: -
DNA: TGCGCCAGCAGCAAAGGGGGGACTGAAGCTTTCTTT
CDR3: CASSKGGTEAFF

size: many
V: TRBV6-5
J: TRBJ1-5
D: -
DNA: TGTGCCAGCAGTTACGATGGATCCGGGGGGTATAGCAATCAGCCCCAGCATTTT
CDR3: CASSYDGSGGYSNQPQHF

size: many
V: TRBV19
J: TRBJ2-7
D: TRBD2
DNA: TGTGCCAGTACCGTGACTAGCGGCTACGAGCAGTACTTC
CDR3: CASTVTSGYEQYF

size: many
V: TRBV20-1
J: TRBJ1-6
D: TRBD1
DNA: TGCAGTGCTAGTGACAGGGGGGAGTATAATTCACCCCTCCACTTT
CDR3: CSASDRGEYNSPLHF

size: few
V: TRBV9
J: TRBJ2-5
D: TRBD2
DNA: TGTGCCAGCAGCCCGCGGGGGGGGGGCCAAGAGACCCAGTACTTC
CDR3: CASSPRGGGQETQYF

size: -
V: TRBV30
J: TRBJ1-6
D: -
DNA: TGTGCCTGGAGTGTAGCAGTCTTGAATTCACCCCTCCACTTT
CDR3: CAWSVAVLNSPLHF

size: many
V: TRBV4-1
J: TRBJ1-5
D: -
DNA: TGCGCCAGCAGCCAGAACAGGGCAGGGAATCAGCCCCAGCATTTT
CDR3: CASSQNRAGNQPQHF

size: many
V: TRBV5-4
J: TRBJ1-1
D: -
DNA: TGTGCCAGCAGCCTACAGATGAACACTGAAGCTTTCTTT
CDR3: CASSLQMNTEAFF

size: many
V: TRBV6-5
J: TRBJ2-7
D: TRBD1
DNA: TGTGCCAGCAGTTCTACCGGGACAGCCGAGCAGTACTTC
CDR3: CASSSTGTAEQYF

size: -
V: TRBV12-3/TRBV12-4
J: TRBJ2-3
D: TRBD2
DNA: TGTGCCAGCAGCCAAGATATCAGCGGGAGCGATACGCAGTATTTT
CDR3: CASSQDISGSDTQYF

size: many
V: TRBV20-1
J: TRBJ2-5
D: -
DNA: TGCAGTGCTAGAGATTTGGAGAGCACGTACCAAGAGACCCAGTACTTC
CDR3: CSARDLESTYQETQYF

size: -
V: TRBV30
J: TRBJ2-7
D: -
DNA: TGTGCCTGGAGGGAGGGGGCCTACGAGCAGTACTTC
CDR3: CAWREGAYEQYF

size: -
V: TRBV19
J: TRBJ1-1
D: TRBD1
DNA: TGTGCCAGTAGTATATACGCGACAGGGAGCGCTGAAGCTTTCTTT
CDR3: CASSIYATGSAEAFF

size: many
V: TRBV28
J: TRBJ1-5
D: TRBD1
DNA: TGTGCCAGCAAGGGCCGACAGGGGAATAGGCAGCCCCAGCATTTT
CDR3: CASKGRQGNRQPQHF

size: -
V: TRBV3-1
J: TRBJ2-7
D: TRBD2
DNA: TGTGCCAGCAGTTTAGAAGCGGGAGGGGCCGAGCAGTACTTC
CDR3: CASSLEAGGAEQYF

size: many
V: TRBV24-1
J: TRBJ2-5
D: -
DNA: TGTGCCACCAGTGATTCCGGGACGGGGCAAGAGACCCAGTACTTC
CDR3: CATSDSGTGQETQYF

size: -
V: TRBV12-3/TRBV12-4
J: TRBJ2-3
D: -
DNA: TGTGCCAGCAGGCCCCTAGCGCAGAGCACAGATACGCAGTATTTT
CDR3: CASRPLAQSTDTQYF

size: -
V: TRBV28
J: TRBJ1-1
D: -
DNA: TGTGCCAGCGGCGGGCCAATCGACGATGAAGCTTTCTTT
CDR3: CASGGPIDDEAFF

size: many
V: TRBV6-2/TRBV6-3
J: TRBJ2-5
D: -
DNA: TGTGCCAGCAGTATCCAGCGGCCTTCCCAAGAGACCCAGTACTTC
CDR3: CASSIQRPSQETQYF

size: many
V: TRBV28
J: TRBJ1-5
D: -
DNA: TGTGCCAGCACCCCGGGTTTTAGCAATCAGCCCCAGCATTTT
CDR3: CASTPGFSNQPQHF

size: few
V: TRBV7-9
J: TRBJ1-1
D: -
DNA: TGTGCCAGCAGCCTCCCAGCAACAGGGTACAAGACTGAAGCTTTCTTT
CDR3: CASSLPATGYKTEAFF

size: many
V: TRBV19
J: TRBJ1-1
D: -
DNA: TGTGCCAGTAACCCCTCAGGGACGGGTGAAGCTTTCTTT
CDR3: CASNPSGTGEAFF

size: few
V: TRBV7-7
J: TRBJ2-1
D: TRBD2
DNA: TGTGCTAGCAGCTTAGGAGTCGCGGGGGTAGCTGAGCAGTTCTTC
CDR3: CASSLGVAGVAEQFF

size: -
V: TRBV9
J: TRBJ2-2
D: TRBD2
DNA: TGTGCCAGCAGCTTGCTGGGGCGGGGGGGGTACACCGGGGAGCTGTTTTTT
CDR3: CASSLLGRGGYTGELFF

size: -
V: TRBV20-1
J: TRBJ1-2
D: TRBD1
DNA: TGCAGTGTCCAGGGGGCAAGGGGCTACACCTTC
CDR3: CSVQGARGYTF

size: many
V: TRBV11-2
J: TRBJ1-6
D: -
DNA: TGTGCCAGCAGCTTAGAGGCCCCGCTACTCTCACCCCTCCACTTT
CDR3: CASSLEAPLLSPLHF

size: many
V: TRBV14
J: TRBJ2-1
D: TRBD2
DNA: TGTGCCAGCAGCCAACTGATTAAGCGGGGGGGCCTTGATGAGCAGTTCTTC
CDR3: CASSQLIKRGGLDEQFF

size: -
V: TRBV6-5
J: TRBJ2-5
D: TRBD1
DNA: TGTGCCAGCAGTTTCGGGACAGGGGGGTTCGAGACCCAGTACTTC
CDR3: CASSFGTGGFETQYF

size: few
V: TRBV2
J: TRBJ1-2
D: TRBD1
DNA: TGTGCCAGCAGTAGACAGGGGGGCTACAGCTACACCTTC
CDR3: CASSRQGGYSYTF

size: many
V: TRBV11-2
J: TRBJ2-5
D: TRBD2
DNA: TGTGCCAGCAGCTTAGCCGGAGCGGGAGCAAAGACCCAGTACTTC
CDR3: CASSLAGAGAKTQYF

size: many
V: TRBV10-1
J: TRBJ2-4
D: -
DNA: TGCGCCAACCTGCGGGCGGATCTAGCCAAAAACATTCAGTACTTC
CDR3: CANLRADLAKNIQYF

size: few
V: TRBV19
J: TRBJ1-5
D: -
DNA: TGTGCCAGTAGTATCCTCGGGAATAGCAATCAGCCCCAGCATTTT
CDR3: CASSILGNSNQPQHF

size: many
V: TRBV11-2
J: TRBJ2-7
D: -
DNA: TGTGCCAGCAGCTTTGAGGGGTGGGGTGAGATCTACGAGCAGTACTTC
CDR3: CASSFEGWGEIYEQYF

size: -
V: TRBV7-9
J: TRBJ2-7
D: -
DNA: TGTGCCAGCAGCTTCCTAGCGTACGAGCAGTACTTC
CDR3: CASSFLAYEQYF